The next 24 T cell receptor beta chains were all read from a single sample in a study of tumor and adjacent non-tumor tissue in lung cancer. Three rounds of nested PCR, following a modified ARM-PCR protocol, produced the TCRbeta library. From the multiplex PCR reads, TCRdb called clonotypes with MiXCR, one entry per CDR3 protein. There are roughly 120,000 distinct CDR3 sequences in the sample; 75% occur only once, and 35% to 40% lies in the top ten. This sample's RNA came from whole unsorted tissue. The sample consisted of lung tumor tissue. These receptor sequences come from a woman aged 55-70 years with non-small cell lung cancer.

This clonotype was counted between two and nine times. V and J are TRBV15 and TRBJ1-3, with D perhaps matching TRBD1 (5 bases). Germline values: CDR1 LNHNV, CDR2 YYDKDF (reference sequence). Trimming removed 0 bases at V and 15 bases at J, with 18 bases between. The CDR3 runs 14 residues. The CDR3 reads CATSRESGAIIEYF. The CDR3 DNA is TGTGCCACCAGCAGAGAATCCGGGGCGATTATCGAATATTTT. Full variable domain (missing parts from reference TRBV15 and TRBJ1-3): DAMVIQNPRYQVTQFGKPVTLSCSQTLNHNVMYWYQQKSSQAPKLLFHYYDKDFNNEADTPDNFQSRRPNTSFCFLDIRSPGLGDTAMYLCATSRESGAIIEYFGEGSWLTVV.

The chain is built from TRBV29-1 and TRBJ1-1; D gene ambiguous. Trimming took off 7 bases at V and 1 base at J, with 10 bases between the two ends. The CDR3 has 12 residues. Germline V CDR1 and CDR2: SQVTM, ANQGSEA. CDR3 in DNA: TGCAGCGCCGAAGGTTGGAACACTGAAGCTTTCTTT. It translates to CSAEGWNTEAFF.

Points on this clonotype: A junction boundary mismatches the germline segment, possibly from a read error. CDR3 residues: CASSLGSLALSYDEQFF. The CDR3 DNA is TGTGCCAGTAGCTTAGGCTCACTAGCACTATCCTACGATGAGCAGTTCTTC. The chain couples TRBV11-3 to TRBJ2-1, with D possibly TRBD2 on 6 matching bases. CDR3 length: 17 residues. Germline V gene lookup returns CDR1 SGHNT and CDR2 YENEEA.

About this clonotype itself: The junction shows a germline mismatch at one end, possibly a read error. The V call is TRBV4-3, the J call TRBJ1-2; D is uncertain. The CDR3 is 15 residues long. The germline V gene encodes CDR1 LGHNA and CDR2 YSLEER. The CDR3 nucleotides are TGCGCCAGCAGTCAAGATAGGGAGGTGGGTTATGACTACACCTTC. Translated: CASSQDREVGYDYTF.

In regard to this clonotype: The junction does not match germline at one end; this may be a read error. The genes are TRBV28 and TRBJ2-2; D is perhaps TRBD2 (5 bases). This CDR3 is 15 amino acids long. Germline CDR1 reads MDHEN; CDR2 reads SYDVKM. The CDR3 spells CASISPGPRVGELFF. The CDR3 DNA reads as TGTGCCAGCATCTCACCCGGGCCCCGAGTCGGGGAGCTCTTTTTT. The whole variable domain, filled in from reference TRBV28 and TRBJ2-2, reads DVKVTQSSRYLVKRTGEKVFLECVQDMDHENMFWYRQDPGLGLRLIYFSYDVKMKEKGDIPEGYSVSREKKERFSLILESASTNQTSMYLCASISPGPRVGELFFGEGSRLTVL.

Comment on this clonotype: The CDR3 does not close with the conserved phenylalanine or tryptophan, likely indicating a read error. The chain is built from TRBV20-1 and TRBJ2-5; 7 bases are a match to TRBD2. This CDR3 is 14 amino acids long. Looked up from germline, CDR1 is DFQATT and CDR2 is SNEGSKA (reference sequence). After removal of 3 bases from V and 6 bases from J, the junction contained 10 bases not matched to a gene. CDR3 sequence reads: CSARGGGSPQTQYL. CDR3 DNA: TGCAGTGCTAGGGGGGGGGGTTCCCCCCAGACCCAGTACCTC.

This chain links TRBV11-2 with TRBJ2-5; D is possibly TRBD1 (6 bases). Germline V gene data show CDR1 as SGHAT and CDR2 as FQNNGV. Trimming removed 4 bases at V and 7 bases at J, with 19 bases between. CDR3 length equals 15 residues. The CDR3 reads CASSSIRTVGGTQYF. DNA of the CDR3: TGTGCCAGCAGCTCGATACGGACAGTGGGCGGGACCCAGTACTTC.

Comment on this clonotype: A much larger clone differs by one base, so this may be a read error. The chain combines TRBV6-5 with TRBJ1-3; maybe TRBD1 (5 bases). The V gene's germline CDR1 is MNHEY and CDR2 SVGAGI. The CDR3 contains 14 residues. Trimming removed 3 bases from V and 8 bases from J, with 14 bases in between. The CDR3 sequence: CASSYAQEVDTIYF. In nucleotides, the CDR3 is TGTGCCAGCAGTTATGCACAGGAGGTAGACACCATATATTTT.

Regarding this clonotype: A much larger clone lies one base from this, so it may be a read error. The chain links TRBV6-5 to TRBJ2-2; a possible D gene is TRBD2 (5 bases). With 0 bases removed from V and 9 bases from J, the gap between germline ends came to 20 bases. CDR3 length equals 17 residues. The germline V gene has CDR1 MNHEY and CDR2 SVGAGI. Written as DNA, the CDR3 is TGTGCCAGCAGTTACTCGGGCCTAGCCTCAAGTACCCGGGAGCTGTTTTTT. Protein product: CASSYSGLASSTRELFF.

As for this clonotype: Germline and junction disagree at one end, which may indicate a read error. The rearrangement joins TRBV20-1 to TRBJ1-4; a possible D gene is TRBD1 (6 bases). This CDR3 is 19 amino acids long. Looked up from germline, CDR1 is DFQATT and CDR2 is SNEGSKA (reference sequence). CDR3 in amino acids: CGARFGEPEGGATNVKLFF. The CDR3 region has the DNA TGCGGTGCTAGATTTGGGGAGCCCGAGGGGGGCGCAACTAATGTAAAACTGTTTTTT.

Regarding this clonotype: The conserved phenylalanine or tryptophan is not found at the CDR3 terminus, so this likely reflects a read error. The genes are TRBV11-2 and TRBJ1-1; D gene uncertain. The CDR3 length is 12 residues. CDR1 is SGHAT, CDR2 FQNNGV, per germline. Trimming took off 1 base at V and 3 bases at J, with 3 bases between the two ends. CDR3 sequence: CASSLGDTEAFL. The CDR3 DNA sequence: TGTGCCAGCAGCTTAGGGGACACTGAAGCTTTCTTA.

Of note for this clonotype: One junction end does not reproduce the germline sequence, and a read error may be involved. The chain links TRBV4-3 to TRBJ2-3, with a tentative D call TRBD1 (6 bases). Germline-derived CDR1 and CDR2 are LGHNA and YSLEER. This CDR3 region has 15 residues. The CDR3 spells CARSHETGGTDTQYF. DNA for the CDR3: TGCGCCAGAAGCCACGAGACAGGTGGGACAGATACGCAGTATTTT.

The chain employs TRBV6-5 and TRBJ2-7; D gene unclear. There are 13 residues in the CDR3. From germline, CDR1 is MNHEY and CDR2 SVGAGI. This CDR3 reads CISSVPGRYEQYF. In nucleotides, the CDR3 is TGTATCAGCAGTGTTCCGGGCCGCTACGAGCAGTACTTC.

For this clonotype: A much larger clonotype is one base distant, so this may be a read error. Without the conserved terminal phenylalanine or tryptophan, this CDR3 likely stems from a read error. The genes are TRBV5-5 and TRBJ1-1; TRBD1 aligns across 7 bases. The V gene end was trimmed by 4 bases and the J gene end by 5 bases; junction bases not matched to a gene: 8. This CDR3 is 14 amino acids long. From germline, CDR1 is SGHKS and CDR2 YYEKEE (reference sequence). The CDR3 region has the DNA TGTGCCAGCAGCCCAGGGGGGCGGGAAACTGAAGCTTTCTAT. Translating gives CASSPGGRETEAFY.

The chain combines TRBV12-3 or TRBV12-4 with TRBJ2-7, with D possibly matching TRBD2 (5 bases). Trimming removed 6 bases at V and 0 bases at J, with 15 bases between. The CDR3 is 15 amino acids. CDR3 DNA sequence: TGTGCCAGCAGATACAAACTGGGGAGCTCCTACGAGCAGTACTTC. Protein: CASRYKLGSSYEQYF.

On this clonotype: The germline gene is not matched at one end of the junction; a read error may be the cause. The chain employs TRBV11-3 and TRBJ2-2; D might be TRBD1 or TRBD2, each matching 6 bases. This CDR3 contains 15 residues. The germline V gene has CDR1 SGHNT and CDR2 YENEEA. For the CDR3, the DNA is TGTGCCATCAGCCCCGGGACATGGGTCACCGGGGGGCTGTTTTTT. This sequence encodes CAISPGTWVTGGLFF.

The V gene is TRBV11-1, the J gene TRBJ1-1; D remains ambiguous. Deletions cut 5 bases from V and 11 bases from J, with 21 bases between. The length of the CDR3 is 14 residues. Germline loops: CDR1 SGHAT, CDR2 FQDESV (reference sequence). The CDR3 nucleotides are TGTGCCAGCAGCATTATTGTGAGAGAAGCCGGGGCTTTCTTT. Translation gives CASSIIVREAGAFF.

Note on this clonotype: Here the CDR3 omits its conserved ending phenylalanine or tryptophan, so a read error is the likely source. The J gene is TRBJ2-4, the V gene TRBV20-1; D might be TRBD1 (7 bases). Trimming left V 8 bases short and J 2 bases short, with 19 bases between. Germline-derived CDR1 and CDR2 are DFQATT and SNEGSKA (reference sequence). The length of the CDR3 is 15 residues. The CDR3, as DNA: TGCAGTTCCCCAGGGGGGACCTCCTCCAAAAACATTCAGTACTAC. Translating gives CSSPGGTSSKNIQYY.

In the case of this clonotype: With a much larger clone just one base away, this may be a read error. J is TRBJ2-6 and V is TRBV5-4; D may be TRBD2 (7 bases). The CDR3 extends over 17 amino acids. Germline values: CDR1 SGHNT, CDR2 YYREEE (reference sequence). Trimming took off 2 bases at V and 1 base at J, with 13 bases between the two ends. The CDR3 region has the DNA TGTGCCAGCAGCTTCGGGGGGCGCAGATCTGGGGCCAACGTCCTGACTTTC. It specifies CASSFGGRRSGANVLTF.

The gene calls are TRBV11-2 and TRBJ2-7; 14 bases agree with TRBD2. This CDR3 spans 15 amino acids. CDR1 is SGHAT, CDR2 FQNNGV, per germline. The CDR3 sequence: CSISYGTSGGYEQYF. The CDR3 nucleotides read TGTTCCATCAGTTATGGGACTAGCGGGGGCTACGAGCAGTACTTC. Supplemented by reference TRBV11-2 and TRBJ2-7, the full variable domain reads EAGVAQSPRYKIIEKRQSVAFWCNPISGHATLYWYQQILGQGPKLLIQFQNNGVVDDSQLPKDRFSAERLKGVDSTLKIQPAKLEDSAVYLCSISYGTSGGYEQYFGPGTRLTVT.

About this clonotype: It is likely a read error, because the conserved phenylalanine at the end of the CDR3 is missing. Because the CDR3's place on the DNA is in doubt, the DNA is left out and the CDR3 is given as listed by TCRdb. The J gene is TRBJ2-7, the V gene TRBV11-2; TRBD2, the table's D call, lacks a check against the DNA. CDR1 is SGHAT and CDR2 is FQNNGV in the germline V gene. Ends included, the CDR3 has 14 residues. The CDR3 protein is CVSCWDRGGYEEYL.

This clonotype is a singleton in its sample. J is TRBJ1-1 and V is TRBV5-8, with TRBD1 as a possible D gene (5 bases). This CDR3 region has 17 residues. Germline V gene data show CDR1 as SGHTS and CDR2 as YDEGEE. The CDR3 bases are TGTGTCAGTAGTAACCAAAAGGGGAAGGGGTCTGTAACTGAAGCTTTCTTT. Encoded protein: CVSSNQKGKGSVTEAFF.

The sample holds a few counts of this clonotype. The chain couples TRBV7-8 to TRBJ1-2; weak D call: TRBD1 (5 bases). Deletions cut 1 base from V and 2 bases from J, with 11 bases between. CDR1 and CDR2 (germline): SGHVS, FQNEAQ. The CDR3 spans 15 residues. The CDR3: CASSLVGTGNYGYTF. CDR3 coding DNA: TGTGCCAGCAGCTTAGTAGGGACGGGAAACTATGGCTACACCTTC.

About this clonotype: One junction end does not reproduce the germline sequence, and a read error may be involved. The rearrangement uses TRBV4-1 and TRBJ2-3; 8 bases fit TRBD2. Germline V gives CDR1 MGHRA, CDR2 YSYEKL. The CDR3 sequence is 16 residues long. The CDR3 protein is CASSLKPGGTTNTEYF. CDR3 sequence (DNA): TGCGCCAGCAGCTTAAAACCGGGAGGGACCACAAATACGGAGTATTTT.